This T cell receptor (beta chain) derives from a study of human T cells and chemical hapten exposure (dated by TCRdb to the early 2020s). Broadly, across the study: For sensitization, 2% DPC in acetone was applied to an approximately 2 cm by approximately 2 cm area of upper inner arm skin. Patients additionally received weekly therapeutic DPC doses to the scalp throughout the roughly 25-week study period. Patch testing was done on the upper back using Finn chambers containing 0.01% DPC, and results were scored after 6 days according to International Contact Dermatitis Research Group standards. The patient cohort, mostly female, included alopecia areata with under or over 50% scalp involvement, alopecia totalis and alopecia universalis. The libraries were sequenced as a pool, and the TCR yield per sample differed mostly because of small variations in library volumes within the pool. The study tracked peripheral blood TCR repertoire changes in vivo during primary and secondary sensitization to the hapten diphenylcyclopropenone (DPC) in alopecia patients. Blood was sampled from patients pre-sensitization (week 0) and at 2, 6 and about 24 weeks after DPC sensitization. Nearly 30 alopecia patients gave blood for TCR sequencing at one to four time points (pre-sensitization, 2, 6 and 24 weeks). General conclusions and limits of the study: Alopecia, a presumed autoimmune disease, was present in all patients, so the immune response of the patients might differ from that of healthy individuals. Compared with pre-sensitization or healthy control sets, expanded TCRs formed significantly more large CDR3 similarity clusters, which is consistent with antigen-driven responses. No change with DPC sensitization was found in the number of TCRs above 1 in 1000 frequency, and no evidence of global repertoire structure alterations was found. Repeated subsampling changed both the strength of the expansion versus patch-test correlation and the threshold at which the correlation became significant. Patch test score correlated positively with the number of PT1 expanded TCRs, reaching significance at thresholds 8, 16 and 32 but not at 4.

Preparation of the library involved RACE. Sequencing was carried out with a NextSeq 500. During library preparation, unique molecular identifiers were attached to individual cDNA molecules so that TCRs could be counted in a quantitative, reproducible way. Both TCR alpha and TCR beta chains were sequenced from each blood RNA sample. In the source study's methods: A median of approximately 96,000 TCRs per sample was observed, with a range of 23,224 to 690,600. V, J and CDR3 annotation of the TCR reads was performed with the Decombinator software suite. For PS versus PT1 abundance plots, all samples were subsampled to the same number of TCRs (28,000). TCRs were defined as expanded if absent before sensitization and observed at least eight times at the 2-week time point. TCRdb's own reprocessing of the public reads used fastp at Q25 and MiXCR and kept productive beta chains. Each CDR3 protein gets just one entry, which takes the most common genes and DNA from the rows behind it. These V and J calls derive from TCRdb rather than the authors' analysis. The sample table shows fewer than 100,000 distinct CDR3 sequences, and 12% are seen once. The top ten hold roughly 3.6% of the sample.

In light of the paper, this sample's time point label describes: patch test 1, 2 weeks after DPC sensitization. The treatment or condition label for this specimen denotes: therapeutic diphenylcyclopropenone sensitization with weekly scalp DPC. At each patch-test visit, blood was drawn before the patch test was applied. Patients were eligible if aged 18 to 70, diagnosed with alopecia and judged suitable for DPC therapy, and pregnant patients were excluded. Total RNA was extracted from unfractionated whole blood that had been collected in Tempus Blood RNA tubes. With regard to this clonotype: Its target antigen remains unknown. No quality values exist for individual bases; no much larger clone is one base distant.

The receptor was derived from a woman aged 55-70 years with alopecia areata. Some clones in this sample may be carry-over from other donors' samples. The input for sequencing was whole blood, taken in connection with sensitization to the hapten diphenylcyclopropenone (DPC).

The CDR3 protein sequence reads: CASSVAGGINEQFF. The DNA sequence is as follows: TGTGCCAGCAGCGTAGCGGGGGGTATCAATGAGCAGTTCTTC. In this chain, TRBV9 is recombined with TRBJ2-1; TRBD2 aligns with 7 central bases. The germline V and J ends show losses of 0 bases and 6 bases respectively, and no gene match explains 3 bases of the junction. Its CDR3 holds 14 amino acids, cysteine through phenylalanine. The sequence is cut down to CDR3 DNA, 42 bases in frame from base 1. The germline V gene sets CDR1 to SGDLS and CDR2 to YYNGEE.